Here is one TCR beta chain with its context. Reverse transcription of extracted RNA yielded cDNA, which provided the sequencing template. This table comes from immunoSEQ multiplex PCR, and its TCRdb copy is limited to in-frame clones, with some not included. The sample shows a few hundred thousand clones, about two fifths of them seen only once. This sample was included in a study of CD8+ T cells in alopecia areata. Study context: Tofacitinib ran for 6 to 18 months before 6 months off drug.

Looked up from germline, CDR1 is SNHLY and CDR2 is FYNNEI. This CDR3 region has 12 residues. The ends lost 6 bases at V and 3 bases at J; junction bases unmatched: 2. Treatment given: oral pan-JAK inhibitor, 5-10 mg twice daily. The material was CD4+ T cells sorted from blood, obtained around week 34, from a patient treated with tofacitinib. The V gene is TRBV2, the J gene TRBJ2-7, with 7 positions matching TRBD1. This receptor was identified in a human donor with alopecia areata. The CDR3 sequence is CASRRQGYEQYF. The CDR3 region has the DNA TGTGCCAGCAGGAGACAGGGCTACGAGCAGTACTTC.